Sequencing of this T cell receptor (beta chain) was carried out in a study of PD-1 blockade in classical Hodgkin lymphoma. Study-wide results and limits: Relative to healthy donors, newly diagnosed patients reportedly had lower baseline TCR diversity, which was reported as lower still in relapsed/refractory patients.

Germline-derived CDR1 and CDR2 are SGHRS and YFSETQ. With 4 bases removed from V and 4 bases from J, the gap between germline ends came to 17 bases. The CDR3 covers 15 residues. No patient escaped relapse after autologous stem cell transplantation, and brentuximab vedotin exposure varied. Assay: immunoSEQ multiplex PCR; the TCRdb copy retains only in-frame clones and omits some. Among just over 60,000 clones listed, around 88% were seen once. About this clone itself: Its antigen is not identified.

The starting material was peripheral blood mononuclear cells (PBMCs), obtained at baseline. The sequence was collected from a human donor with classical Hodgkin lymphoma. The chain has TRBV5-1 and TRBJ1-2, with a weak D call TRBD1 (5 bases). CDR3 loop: CASSREGPDGYGYTF. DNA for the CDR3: TGCGCCAGCAGCAGGGAGGGGCCGGATGGCTATGGCTACACCTTC.